The sequence of this T cell receptor beta chain was determined in a study of Tregs in tolerant kidney transplant recipients. Generated by immunoSEQ multiplex PCR, the TCRdb table keeps only in-frame clones and is missing some. This sample has tens of thousands of clones; over 85% occur once, and the top ten carry 1.6%. For this clone: What it binds is unknown.

Recipients received nonmyeloablative bone marrow transplants from related graft donors, with transient mixed chimerism. CD4+CD25+CD127- Tregs, CD4+CD25- non-Tregs, CD4 and CD8 cells were sorted. The CDR3 has 17 amino acids. Trimming removed 5 bases from V and 1 base from J; junction bases left unmatched: 9. CDR1 is SGHTA and CDR2 is FQGNSA in the germline V gene. Study results and limitations: Validation in larger populations is needed because few patients were studied. Biological reproducibility was not directly addressed, but technical replication error appeared minimal.

This sample comprised CD4+ T cells from blood (PBMCs), obtained 12 months after the transplant. The rearrangement uses TRBV7-2 and TRBJ1-3, with 9 bases fitting TRBD1. The sequence derives from a human patient who received a combined kidney and bone marrow transplant. Some T cells may be provided by the graft donor. The CDR3 DNA is TGTGCCAGCAGCCCACAGGACAGGGGAGGTTCTGGAAACACCATATATTTT. Protein: CASSPQDRGGSGNTIYF.